Listed below are T cell receptor beta chains from one sample, sequenced in a study of T cells in pancreatic ductal adenocarcinoma. Profiled with immunoSEQ multiplex PCR; TCRdb holds only in-frame clones, not every one. The profile covers over 85,000 clones, with around 96% appearing a single time and about 3% taken by the ten largest. Sample: PBMCs. The source is a human donor with pancreatic ductal adenocarcinoma. CDR3s include the opening cysteine and the closing phenylalanine or tryptophan.

v_call | cdr3_aa
TRBV11-2 | CASSFPGLEGYEQYF
TRBV5-4 | CASSLAGGREQYF
TRBV6-5 | CASSYSWGRATDTQYF
TRBV2 | CASDGQGAGEQYF
TRBV19 | CASSIGRLGLGLLNEQFF
TRBV7-2 | CASSLEGATDTQYF
TRBV30 | CAWTPGAKNIQYF
TRBV5-5 | CASSLGTLVSGELFF
TRBV5-6 | CASCQLGTTEQFF
TRBV4-1 | CASSQLTGLSTDTQYF
TRBV19 | CASSISADRTKTQYF
TRBV4-1 | CASSQEASGSRTYEQYF
TRBV2 | CASRPLAGIFTDTQYF
TRBV5-1 | CASSFGTEGETQYF
TRBV27 | CASSLKATYEQYF
TRBV6-1 | CASRIGDRRTDTQYF
TRBV28 | CASSLRGGARYEQYF
TRBV5-1 | CASSFTTGELFF
TRBV7-3 | CASSLGGQGQETQYF
TRBV5-1 | CASSPRTESTDTQYF
TRBV10-3 | CAIRTGSTDTQYF
TRBV4-1 | CASSQGLSYGYTF
TRBV11-2 | CASSLRGQLSNQPQHF
TRBV18 | CASSPPGLAGYNEQFF
TRBV11-3 | CASSFSSNEQFF
TRBV5-6 | CASSLERTAQYF
TRBV7-2 | CASSPARASDLADTQYF
TRBV11-2 | CASSPTGGIVPKQYF
TRBV19 | CASSISGNSYNEQFF
TRBV7-2 | CASSFGEADTQYF
TRBV7-3 | CASSLPDITYEQYF
TRBV18 | CASSPTEGFEDQPQHF
TRBV10-3 | CAISESRTVYEQYF
TRBV2 | CASTPGLAHEQYF
TRBV6-4 | CASRTGRTDEQYF
TRBV18 | CASSRNARDRGYYEQYF
TRBV11-2 | CASLGTSGRTDTQYF
TRBV18 | CASSPGPGEGGQYF
TRBV6-1 | CASSPWDREETQYF
TRBV9 | CASGSMVTGDGEQFF
TRBV10-1 | CASRYGSSYNEQFF
TRBV5-1 | CASSSSPGTSVSQYF
TRBV5-4 | CASSRRLAGYTDTQYF
TRBV28 | CASSPGGTDTQYF
TRBV27 | CASSLSGGETYEQYF
TRBV6-1 | CASRRQGAGANVLTF
TRBV11-2 | CASSLIGSLGEQYF
TRBV29-1 | CSVAVWEGEQFF
TRBV18 | CASSPPIVHEQFF
TRBV28 | CASSPYVPSIEQYF
TRBV28 | CASERRTTRGEKLFF
TRBV7-3 | CASSLAGGESYEQYF
TRBV7-3 | CASILLGFLYQETQYF
TRBV4-3 | CASSPLAGGHEQYF
TRBV28 | CASSLTSGTGTFDF
TRBV7-2 | CASSIYDRNYGYTF
TRBV5-4 | CASSKVLGEDIQYF